The 21 T cell receptor beta chains reported below all come from one sample, sequenced in a study of T cell clonotyping in hematopoietic cell transplantation. Clones were read by immunoSEQ multiplex PCR, and TCRdb kept only the in-frame ones, dropping some. The sample shows about 27,000 clones, 90% to 97% of them seen only once. Material for sequencing was peripheral blood mononuclear cells. The receptor source for this set is a man in his forties or fifties in good health. Some clones in this sample may be carry-over from other donors' samples.

The chain combines TRBV9 with TRBJ2-3; D may be TRBD1 or TRBD2 (5 bases each). V was clipped by 0 bases and J by 6 bases, with 8 bases between them. Germline V lookup: CDR1 SGDLS, CDR2 YYNGEE. The CDR3 sequence is 13 residues long. CDR3 sequence: CASSVGGTDTQYF. CDR3 DNA sequence: TGTGCCAGCAGCGTAGGAGGGACGGATACGCAGTATTTT.

The V and J genes are TRBV7-8 and TRBJ2-7, with TRBD1 matching 9 bases. J lost 7 bases, V lost 5 bases, and 18 bases had no gene match. Germline V gene data show CDR1 as SGHVS and CDR2 as FQNEAQ. The CDR3 is 17 residues long. The CDR3 DNA follows: TGTGCCAGCAGCCCACTTGGGGGCCGGGACAGGGTCTCGGAGCAGTACTTC. Encoded protein: CASSPLGGRDRVSEQYF.

In DNA, the CDR3 is TGTGCCAGCAGCTTAGAACGAATAGGGAGGAGAAATAACTATGGCTACACCTTC. Translation: CASSLERIGRRNNYGYTF. J is TRBJ1-2 and V is TRBV7-9; D gene unclear. Germline V gives CDR1 SEHNR, CDR2 FQNEAQ (reference sequence). The CDR3 sequence is 18 residues long. The V end was cut by 1 base, the J end by 1 base, with 19 bases between.

V usage is TRBV7-7 and J usage is TRBJ2-1, with D perhaps matching TRBD1 or TRBD2 (5 bases each). Trimming cost V 3 bases and J 9 bases, with 21 bases left between them. In germline, CDR1 is SSHAT, CDR2 FNYEAQ (reference sequence). The CDR3 consists of 16 residues. CDR3 loop: CASSLGFGGKGAEQFF. CDR3 bases: TGTGCCAGCAGCTTGGGGTTTGGGGGAAAAGGGGCTGAGCAGTTCTTC.

This clone has a single count. This chain uses TRBV30 with TRBJ2-3; D not certain. Germline CDR1 GTSNPN, CDR2 SVGIG (reference sequence). This CDR3 spans 15 amino acids. V was shortened by 2 bases and J by 1 base, with 13 bases between the two germline ends. CDR3 DNA: TGTGCCTGGAGTAAATCGGTACTGGGCACAGATACGCAGTATTTT. This sequence encodes CAWSKSVLGTDTQYF.

This clone was observed once. The CDR3 loop is CASSFNGVSEKLFF. The CDR3 coding sequence is TGTGCCAGCAGCTTCAATGGGGTAAGTGAAAAACTGTTTTTT. This chain uses TRBV7-2 with TRBJ1-4, with unresolved D. Trimming stripped 3 bases from V and 7 bases from J, with 12 bases between. Germline V lookup: CDR1 SGHTA, CDR2 FQGNSA. This CDR3 contains 14 residues. Complete variable domain (other parts from reference TRBV7-2 and TRBJ1-4): GAGVSQSPSNKVTEKGKDVELRCDPISGHTALYWYRQSLGQGLEFLIYFQGNSAPDKSGLPSDRFSAERTGGSVSTLTIQRTQQEDSAVYLCASSFNGVSEKLFFGSGTQLSVL.

This clone was recorded once. The chain recombines TRBV5-1 with TRBJ1-3; the D is unclear. The germline CDR1 and CDR2 sequences are SGHRS and YFSETQ. Between the trimmed V and J ends, which lost 0 bases and 2 bases, there was a span of 6 bases. The CDR3 sequence is 14 residues long. The DNA for the CDR3 is TGCGCCAGCAGCTTGGACACCGCTGGAAACACCATATATTTT. It is translated as CASSLDTAGNTIYF.

The V and J genes are TRBV28 and TRBJ2-3; D not certain. Germline-derived CDR1 and CDR2 are MDHEN and SYDVKM. V dropped 2 bases and J dropped 2 bases, with 8 bases sitting between them. CDR3 length: 14 residues. The chain's CDR3 is CASSLNGYTDTQYF. The DNA for the CDR3 is TGTGCCAGCAGTTTAAACGGGTACACAGATACGCAGTATTTT.

The rearrangement uses TRBV29-1 and TRBJ1-1; D is perhaps TRBD1 (6 bases). The CDR3 totals 15 residues. V lost 6 bases and J 0 bases, leaving 17 bases between the germline ends. Germline CDR1 SQVTM, CDR2 ANQGSEA. The CDR3 DNA sequence: TGCAGCGTCTACGGGACGGACAGAATGAACACTGAAGCTTTCTTT. Amino acid sequence: CSVYGTDRMNTEAFF.

The genes are TRBV4-2 and TRBJ2-5; possible D gene TRBD2, 7 bases. Per germline, CDR1 LGHNA and CDR2 YNFKEQ. The CDR3 is made up of 16 amino acids. V was clipped by 0 bases and J by 5 bases, with 16 bases between them. Here the CDR3 reads CASSQDLGGGGETQYF. The CDR3 DNA reads TGTGCCAGCAGCCAAGATTTAGGCGGGGGCGGGGAGACCCAGTACTTC.

V usage is TRBV19 and J usage is TRBJ1-2; a possible D gene is TRBD1 (5 bases). Trimming cost V 5 bases and J 2 bases, with 6 bases left between them. Germline-derived CDR1 and CDR2 are LNHDA and SQIVND (reference sequence). CDR3 length equals 12 residues. CDR3 coding DNA: TGTGCCAGTAGTCGACAGAACTATGGCTACACCTTC. Translated: CASSRQNYGYTF.

The gene calls are TRBV4-2 and TRBJ2-1, with 7 bases aligning to TRBD1. The V and J ends lost 4 bases and 12 bases, in that order; junction bases with no gene match: 15. Germline CDR1 LGHNA, CDR2 YNFKEQ. The CDR3 extends over 15 amino acids. CDR3 region: CASSLQTRDSSGQFF. CDR3 DNA sequence: TGTGCCAGCAGCCTCCAAACGAGGGACAGCTCAGGGCAGTTCTTC.

The chain joins TRBV4-3 to TRBJ1-2, with 7 bases matching TRBD1. The junction had 15 bases not matched to a gene; V was cut back by 0 bases and J by 8 bases. The CDR3 is made up of 17 amino acids. Germline CDR1 LGHNA, CDR2 YSLEER. The CDR3 DNA reads TGCGCCAGCAGCCAAGAACCGCCCGGGACAGAAACCCGCGGCTACACCTTC. Translated: CASSQEPPGTETRGYTF.

This sequence joins TRBV5-1 and TRBJ2-3; 7 bases agree with TRBD2. The V gene end was trimmed by 7 bases and the J gene end by 1 base; junction bases not matched to a gene: 9. The CDR3 is made up of 15 amino acids. CDR1 and CDR2 from the germline V gene are SGHRS and YFSETQ. This CDR3 is CASSGGGRGTDTQYF. DNA of the CDR3: TGCGCCAGCTCCGGCGGGGGTCGGGGCACAGATACGCAGTATTTT.

The chain recombines TRBV19 with TRBJ1-2; 7 bases are shared with TRBD1. The J segment lost 9 bases and the V segment lost 5 bases, leaving 9 bases of the junction unmatched. The CDR3 runs to 13 residues. Germline V gives CDR1 LNHDA, CDR2 SQIVND (reference sequence). CDR3 sequence: CASSRDSAYSYTF. The CDR3 bases are TGTGCCAGTAGTCGGGACAGCGCTTATAGCTACACCTTC.

This clone appeared a single time. The rearrangement joins TRBV4-3 to TRBJ2-2; weak D call: TRBD1 (5 bases). With 1 base removed from V and 3 bases from J, the gap between germline ends came to 15 bases. Germline V CDR1 and CDR2: LGHNA, YSLEER. The CDR3 spans 17 residues. In DNA, the CDR3 is TGCGCCAGCAGCCAAGTGAGAATCCAGGGATACACCGGGGAGCTGTTTTTT. Translation gives CASSQVRIQGYTGELFF.

This chain joins TRBV7-2 and TRBJ2-7, with D tentatively TRBD2 (5 bases). Looked up from germline, CDR1 is SGHTA and CDR2 is FQGNSA. The V gene lost 6 bases and the J gene lost 0 bases, with 12 bases spanning the gap. The CDR3 spans 14 residues. CDR3 residues: CASSRTYSSYEQYF. In nucleotides, the CDR3 is TGTGCCAGCAGTCGGACTTACAGCTCCTACGAGCAGTACTTC.

The chain carries TRBV28 and TRBJ1-5; D unresolved. The CDR3 totals 14 residues. Germline V gives CDR1 MDHEN, CDR2 SYDVKM. V was trimmed by 5 bases and J by 7 bases, leaving 15 bases between them. In nucleotides, the CDR3 is TGTGCCAGCAGTACCCCACTTGGTACGCAGCCCCAGCATTTT. It is translated as CASSTPLGTQPQHF.

The J gene is TRBJ1-2, the V gene TRBV4-1, with D unclear. Germline V gene lookup returns CDR1 MGHRA and CDR2 YSYEKL. The CDR3 has 15 amino acids. Trimming stripped 2 bases from V and 8 bases from J, with 18 bases between. This CDR3 reads CASSQRLGGGWGYTF. The CDR3 coding sequence is TGCGCCAGCAGCCAACGCCTGGGCGGAGGATGGGGCTACACCTTC.

The DNA for the CDR3 is TGTGCCAGCAGTTACCTTGGGGTCTCTGGAAACACCATATATTTT. This gives the protein CASSYLGVSGNTIYF. The rearrangement uses TRBV6-5 and TRBJ1-3; unclear D gene. The germline V and J ends were trimmed by 2 bases and 0 bases, with 8 bases remaining between them. This CDR3 has 15 residues. CDR1 and CDR2 from the germline V gene are MNHEY and SVGAGI.

This clone was seen more than once but under ten times. The rearrangement links TRBV5-6 to TRBJ1-3; D is ambiguous. V lost 0 bases, J lost 3 bases, and 1 base lay in between. The CDR3 extends over 12 amino acids. CDR1 and CDR2 from the germline V gene are SGHDT and YYEEEE. The CDR3 DNA is TGTGCCAGCAGCTTGGGTGGAAACACCATATATTTT. It encodes CASSLGGNTIYF.